Listed below are T cell receptor beta chains from one sample, sequenced in a study of T cell changes during pregnancy in multiple sclerosis. Data came from immunoSEQ multiplex PCR; TCRdb stores just in-frame clones and leaves some out. The sample shows 60,000 to 90,000 clones, 89% of them seen only once. The starting material was peripheral blood, obtained before pregnancy. These receptor sequences come from a female donor with multiple sclerosis, enrolled in a pregnancy study. Both conserved end residues are part of each CDR3. The D gene is left open where the match is weak.

CDR3 | J | V | D
CASSRDRVEKLFF | TRBJ1-4 | TRBV2 | TRBD1
CASSPYKQGSTEAFF | TRBJ1-1 | TRBV7-9 | .
CASSFDRDSPLHF | TRBJ1-6 | TRBV5-1 | TRBD1
CASSVTGEDYGYTF | TRBJ1-2 | TRBV9 | TRBD1
CASSLTPAGRNEQFF | TRBJ2-1 | TRBV9 | .
CASSLRGLTNEKLFF | TRBJ1-4 | TRBV7-3 | TRBD1
CASSSDRGNSPLHF | TRBJ1-6 | TRBV7-3 | TRBD1
CASLGGAAEAFF | TRBJ1-1 | TRBV2 | .
CASSVARRGDEQFF | TRBJ2-1 | TRBV7-2 | .
CASRAGGAGETQYF | TRBJ2-5 | TRBV7-3 | .
CATSVNLATNEKLFF | TRBJ1-4 | TRBV6-5 | .
CASSPPGGGETQYF | TRBJ2-5 | TRBV18 | .
CASSEASFGGELFF | TRBJ2-2 | TRBV6-4 | .
CASSREGGPYGYTF | TRBJ1-2 | TRBV5-1 | .
CASGRDTQAGGYTF | TRBJ1-2 | TRBV27 | .
CASSLGQGYLSYEQYF | TRBJ2-7 | TRBV27 | .
CASSQRLARETQYF | TRBJ2-5 | TRBV4-1 | .
CASSEGRSFSYYEQYF | TRBJ2-7 | TRBV2 | .
CASRTDRPSSYEQYF | TRBJ2-7 | TRBV6-1 | TRBD1
CASSLASYEQYF | TRBJ2-7 | TRBV28 | .
CATRQGKDQPQHF | TRBJ1-5 | TRBV18 | .
CASSYSKNGAVSSFF | TRBJ1-4 | TRBV6-6 | .
CASSPGTGVDYGYTF | TRBJ1-2 | TRBV18 | TRBD1
CASSLDREDQPQHF | TRBJ1-5 | TRBV28 | TRBD1
CASSQDPPGALYGYTF | TRBJ1-2 | TRBV4-3 | .
CASSQEGGPRSPLHF | TRBJ1-6 | TRBV14 | TRBD1
CASSLTRETQYF | TRBJ2-5 | TRBV7-9 | .
CASSERGYTGANVLTF | TRBJ2-6 | TRBV6-1 | .
CAIRDSRSGEKLFF | TRBJ1-4 | TRBV10-3 | .
CASSQGTSGVNEQFF | TRBJ2-1 | TRBV4-1 | TRBD2
CASAGFKNSPLHF | TRBJ1-6 | TRBV6-5 | .
CASSLARGYGYTF | TRBJ1-2 | TRBV7-2 | .
CASSPDRVEEKLFF | TRBJ1-4 | TRBV2 | TRBD1
CASRRLASSSYEQYF | TRBJ2-7 | TRBV2 | .
CASSLPWATDTEAFF | TRBJ1-1 | TRBV5-4 | .
CASSLRGQGVLPGELFF | TRBJ2-2 | TRBV11-2 | TRBD1
CASSGTGGRNYGYTF | TRBJ1-2 | TRBV18 | TRBD1
CASREQGGGLGINEKLFF | TRBJ1-4 | TRBV4-1 | .
CASSLVRTISNQPQHF | TRBJ1-5 | TRBV7-3 | .
CASTRNRVVGTEAFF | TRBJ1-1 | TRBV2 | .
CASSLITPPTYNEQFF | TRBJ2-1 | TRBV7-6 | .
CAWSFGQGYGYTF | TRBJ1-2 | TRBV30 | TRBD1
CASSSSPSDSYGYTF | TRBJ1-2 | TRBV7-9 | .
CASSIEGTGSIYEQYF | TRBJ2-7 | TRBV19 | TRBD1
CASSTRMGDTQYF | TRBJ2-3 | TRBV9 | .
CAWSWEGQQYF | TRBJ2-7 | TRBV30 | TRBD2
CASSVAGTYQGSPFF | TRBJ1-1 | TRBV9 | .
CASSSLGQGYQPQHF | TRBJ1-5 | TRBV6-5 | TRBD1
CASSFPGETEAFF | TRBJ1-1 | TRBV7-8 | .
CASSYQALNEKLFF | TRBJ1-4 | TRBV6-6 | .
CATSRPGTSLYF | TRBJ1-3 | TRBV15 | .
CASSSPARVNYGYTF | TRBJ1-2 | TRBV28 | .